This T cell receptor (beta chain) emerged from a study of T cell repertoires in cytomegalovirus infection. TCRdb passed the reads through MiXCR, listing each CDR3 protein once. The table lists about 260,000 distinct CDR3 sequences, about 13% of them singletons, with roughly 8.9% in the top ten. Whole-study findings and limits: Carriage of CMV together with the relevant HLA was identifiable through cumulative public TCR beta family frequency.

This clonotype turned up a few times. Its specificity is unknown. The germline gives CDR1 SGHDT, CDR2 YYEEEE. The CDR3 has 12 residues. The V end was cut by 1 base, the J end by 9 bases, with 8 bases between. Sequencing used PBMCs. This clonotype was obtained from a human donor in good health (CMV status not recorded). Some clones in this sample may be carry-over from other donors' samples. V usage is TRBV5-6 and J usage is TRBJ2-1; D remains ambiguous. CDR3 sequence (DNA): TGTGCCAGCAGCTTGCCCCCCGGTGAGCAGTTCTTC. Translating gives CASSLPPGEQFF. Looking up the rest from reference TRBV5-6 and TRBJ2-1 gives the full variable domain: DAGVTQSPTHLIKTRGQQVTLRCSPKSGHDTVSWYQQALGQGPQFIFQYYEEEERQRGNFPDRFSGHQFPNYSSELNVNALLLGDSALYLCASSLPPGEQFFGPGTRLTVL.